The 20 T cell receptor beta chains below were found in one sample sequenced in a study of technical replicates of blood from a handful of donors. Libraries were prepared by immunoSEQ multiplex PCR; TCRdb keeps only in-frame clonotypes and omits some of them. The profile shows tens of thousands of clones, 70% to 90% of them singletons. Material for sequencing was PBMCs. The receptors were sampled from a human donor in good health. Some clones in this sample may be carry-over from other donors' samples.

The chain carries TRBV2 and TRBJ1-6; 7 nucleotides line up with TRBD1. The V gene end was trimmed by 6 bases and the J gene end by 6 bases; junction bases not matched to a gene: 8. The CDR3 is 15 residues long. Germline CDR1 SNHLY, CDR2 FYNNEI. The CDR3, as DNA: TGTGCCAGCAGAGCTCGACAGGGCCTTAATTCACCCCTCCACTTT. Its translation: CASRARQGLNSPLHF.

The chain uses TRBV7-9 and TRBJ2-2, with 11 bases lining up with TRBD1. CDR1 and CDR2 from the germline V gene are SEHNR and FQNEAQ (reference sequence). The length of the CDR3 is 15 residues. The V and J ends lost 5 bases and 6 bases, in that order; junction bases with no gene match: 5. CDR3: CASSPRTGGPGELFF. CDR3 nucleotides: TGTGCCAGCAGCCCGCGGACAGGGGGCCCCGGGGAGCTGTTTTTT.

This rearrangement joins TRBV13 to TRBJ2-3; 8 positions match TRBD2. The germline V gene encodes CDR1 PRHDT and CDR2 FYEKMQ (reference sequence). V trimming: 0 bases; J trimming: 4 bases; junction bases outside the gene matches: 9. This CDR3 comprises 17 residues. The CDR3, as DNA: TGTGCCAGCAGCTTAGGCCTACGGGGGGGCCTCTCAGATACGCAGTATTTT. This encodes CASSLGLRGGLSDTQYF.

V and J are TRBV4-3 and TRBJ2-5; TRBD1 is a possible D gene (6 bases). With 3 bases removed from V and 5 bases from J, the gap between germline ends came to 13 bases. The germline V gene has CDR1 LGHNA and CDR2 YSLEER. The CDR3 has 14 amino acids. The CDR3: CASSHTYRDETQYF. CDR3 coding DNA: TGCGCCAGCAGCCATACTTACAGGGATGAGACCCAGTACTTC.

The gene calls are TRBV7-2 and TRBJ2-3; the match to TRBD2 covers 10 bases. V lost 4 bases and J lost 2; bases outside the gene matches: 12. The CDR3 is 18 amino acids. From germline, CDR1 is SGHTA and CDR2 FQGNSA. The CDR3, as DNA: TGTGCCAGCAGCTCAACCAGACTTAGCGGGGGGAACACAGATACGCAGTATTTT. Its protein is CASSSTRLSGGNTDTQYF.

The chain joins TRBV13 to TRBJ1-1, with TRBD1 as a possible D gene (5 bases). This CDR3 region has 14 residues. The germline V and J ends were trimmed by 5 bases and 5 bases, with 15 bases remaining between them. Germline CDR1 PRHDT, CDR2 FYEKMQ (reference sequence). The CDR3 region has the DNA TGTGCCAGCAGCCATAACCTGGGGCGAACTGAAGCTTTCTTT. This translates into CASSHNLGRTEAFF.

CDR3 in amino acids: CASSQEGASRGYEQYF. DNA of the CDR3: TGTGCCAGCAGCCAAGAGGGCGCGAGCAGGGGCTACGAGCAGTACTTC. This rearrangement joins TRBV14 to TRBJ2-7, with a weak D call TRBD1 (6 bases). Per germline, CDR1 SGHDN and CDR2 FVKESK. The CDR3 has 16 amino acids. Trimming shortened V by 0 bases and J by 3 bases, and 15 bases separated the two germline ends. Supplemented by reference TRBV14 and TRBJ2-7, the full variable domain reads EAGVTQFPSHSVIEKGQTVTLRCDPISGHDNLYWYRRVMGKEIKFLLHFVKESKQDESGMPNNRFLAERTGGTYSTLKVQPAELEDSGVYFCASSQEGASRGYEQYFGPGTRLTVT.

V usage is TRBV29-1 and J usage is TRBJ1-2; no definite D call. Trimming took 1 base from V and 4 from J, leaving 4 bases between them. The CDR3 runs 11 residues. CDR1 is SQVTM and CDR2 is ANQGSEA in the germline V gene. The CDR3 reads CSVEGLYGYTF. CDR3 coding DNA: TGCAGCGTTGAAGGACTCTATGGCTACACCTTC.

This clone was seen just once. This chain joins TRBV19 and TRBJ2-3, with 8 nucleotides matching TRBD1. CDR1 and CDR2 from the germline V gene are LNHDA and SQIVND (reference sequence). Trimming took 3 bases from V and 0 from J; bases not matched to a gene: 5. This CDR3 has 16 residues. The CDR3 bases are TGTGCCAGTAGTATGGGACAGGTTTTTAGCACAGATACGCAGTATTTT. Residues: CASSMGQVFSTDTQYF.

This sequence joins TRBV13 and TRBJ1-6, with 7 bases that match TRBD1. Germline CDR1 is PRHDT and CDR2 is FYEKMQ (reference sequence). Trimming at V came to 2 bases and at J to 6 bases, leaving 1 base not matched to a gene. This CDR3 spans 14 amino acids. The CDR3 DNA reads as TGTGCCAGCAGCTTACAGGGGGTTAATTCACCCCTCCACTTT. Protein sequence: CASSLQGVNSPLHF.

The gene calls are TRBV7-2 and TRBJ1-6, with unresolved D. This CDR3 spans 14 amino acids. Trimming removed 5 bases at V and 8 bases at J, with 13 bases between. Germline V gene data show CDR1 as SGHTA and CDR2 as FQGNSA. This CDR3 reads CASSPKYGDSPLHF. The CDR3 DNA follows: TGTGCCAGCAGCCCCAAGTACGGGGATTCACCCCTCCACTTT.

The V gene is TRBV28, the J gene TRBJ2-1; 10 bases are a match to TRBD1. The CDR3 covers 15 residues. V gave up 3 bases and J gave up 7 bases; unmatched junction bases: 6. Germline assignment: CDR1 MDHEN and CDR2 SYDVKM. Here the CDR3 reads CASSFAGQGKNEQFF. The CDR3 nucleotides are TGTGCCAGCAGTTTTGCGGGACAGGGGAAAAATGAGCAGTTCTTC. Looking up the rest from reference TRBV28 and TRBJ2-1 gives the full variable domain: DVKVTQSSRYLVKRTGEKVFLECVQDMDHENMFWYRQDPGLGLRLIYFSYDVKMKEKGDIPEGYSVSREKKERFSLILESASTNQTSMYLCASSFAGQGKNEQFFGPGTRLTVL.

The chain links TRBV9 to TRBJ2-2; no clear D gene. Germline V gives CDR1 SGDLS, CDR2 YYNGEE. Between the trimmed V and J ends, which lost 0 bases and 5 bases, there was a span of 11 bases. This CDR3 spans 15 amino acids. CDR3 DNA sequence: TGTGCCAGCAGCGTAGCTAGTTTGGCTACCGGGGAGCTGTTTTTT. Translating it yields CASSVASLATGELFF.

A single count supports this clone. This chain connects TRBV10-3 to TRBJ2-1; no clear D. The CDR3 contains 14 residues. CDR1 is ENHRY and CDR2 is SYGVKD in the germline V gene. V was clipped by 6 bases and J by 1 base, with 10 bases between them. DNA for the CDR3: TGTGCCATCAGCGTCGGGTTATCCTACAATGAGCAGTTCTTC. This sequence encodes CAISVGLSYNEQFF.

This chain links TRBV5-6 with TRBJ2-7; 7 bases agree with TRBD1. CDR3 size: 14 residues. The trim removed 0 bases at V and 4 bases at J, leaving 4 bases unmatched. Germline CDR1 reads SGHDT; CDR2 reads YYEEEE. CDR3 loop: CASSLEGAFYEQYF. Written as DNA, the CDR3 is TGTGCCAGCAGCTTGGAGGGGGCATTTTACGAGCAGTACTTC. Using reference TRBV5-6 and TRBJ2-7 for the parts outside the CDR3, the full variable domain is DAGVTQSPTHLIKTRGQQVTLRCSPKSGHDTVSWYQQALGQGPQFIFQYYEEEERQRGNFPDRFSGHQFPNYSSELNVNALLLGDSALYLCASSLEGAFYEQYFGPGTRLTVT.

V and J are TRBV7-8 and TRBJ2-3; TRBD2 matches at 12 bases. Germline CDR1 and CDR2: SGHVS and FQNEAQ. J gave up 3 bases and V 5 bases, and 6 bases lay outside the gene matches. The CDR3 is 16 residues long. The CDR3 sequence: CASSGGTSGWTDTQYF. CDR3 sequence (DNA): TGTGCCAGCAGCGGGGGGACTAGCGGGTGGACAGATACGCAGTATTTT.

The chain uses TRBV7-3 and TRBJ2-1, with 9 bases lining up with TRBD2. The CDR3 sequence is 14 residues long. Trimming at V came to 7 bases and at J to 9 bases, leaving 10 bases not matched to a gene. Germline V gives CDR1 SGHTA, CDR2 FQGTGA. Here the CDR3 reads CASTPSAAGGEQFF. The DNA for the CDR3 is TGTGCCAGCACCCCCAGCGCAGCGGGGGGTGAGCAGTTCTTC.

The rearrangement joins TRBV27 to TRBJ2-1, with D maybe TRBD1 (5 bases). With 6 bases removed from V and 0 bases from J, the gap between germline ends came to 12 bases. Germline V gene sequence: CDR1 MNHEY, CDR2 SMNVEV (reference sequence). The CDR3 has 15 residues. CDR3 amino acids: CASSYRTDSYNEQFF. CDR3 in DNA: TGTGCCAGCAGCTACAGGACCGACTCCTACAATGAGCAGTTCTTC.

The chain has TRBV19 and TRBJ2-7; TRBD2 matches 9 bases. CDR1 is LNHDA and CDR2 is SQIVND in the germline V gene (reference sequence). CDR3 length equals 15 residues. V dropped 3 bases and J dropped 2; count of bases not matched to a gene: 5. The CDR3 loop is CASSMRREGPYEQYF. CDR3 bases: TGTGCCAGTAGTATGAGGCGGGAGGGCCCCTACGAGCAGTACTTC.

The V gene is TRBV10-3, the J gene TRBJ2-3, with 9 nucleotides matching TRBD2. Trimming took 5 bases from V and 1 from J; bases not matched to a gene: 4. There are 15 residues in the CDR3. Per the germline V gene, CDR1 is ENHRY and CDR2 is SYGVKD. This CDR3 reads CAISRAGGRTDTQYF. Here the CDR3 DNA reads TGTGCCATCAGTAGAGCGGGGGGTCGCACAGATACGCAGTATTTT.